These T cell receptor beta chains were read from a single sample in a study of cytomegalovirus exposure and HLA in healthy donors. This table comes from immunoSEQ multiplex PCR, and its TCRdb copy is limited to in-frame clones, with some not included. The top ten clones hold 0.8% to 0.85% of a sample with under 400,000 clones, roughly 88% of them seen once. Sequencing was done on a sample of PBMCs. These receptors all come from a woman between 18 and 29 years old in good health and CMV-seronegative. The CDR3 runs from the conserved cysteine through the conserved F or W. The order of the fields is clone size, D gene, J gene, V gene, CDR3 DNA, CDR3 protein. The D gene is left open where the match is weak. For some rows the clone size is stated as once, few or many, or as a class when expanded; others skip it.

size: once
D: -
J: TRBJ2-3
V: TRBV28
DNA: TGTGCCAGCAGCCTTACAGGGTATAACACAGATACGCAGTATTTT
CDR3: CASSLTGYNTDTQYF

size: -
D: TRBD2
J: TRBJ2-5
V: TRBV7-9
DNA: TGTGCCAGCAGCTTACCCCTAGCGGGAGGTAGGGTATATGACGAGACCCAGTACTTC
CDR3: CASSLPLAGGRVYDETQYF

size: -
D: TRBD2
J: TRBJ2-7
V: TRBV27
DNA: TGTGCCAGCAGTTACACCGGGACTAGAGGCTCGGCGGACGAGCAGTACTTC
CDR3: CASSYTGTRGSADEQYF

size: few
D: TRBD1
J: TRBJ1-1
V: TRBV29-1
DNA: TGCAGCGTTTCGGACAGGCTGGCGACTGAAGCTTTCTTT
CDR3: CSVSDRLATEAFF

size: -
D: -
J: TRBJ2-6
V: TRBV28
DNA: TGTGCCAGCAGTTTCAACATCTTCTCTGGGGCCAACGTCCTGACTTTC
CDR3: CASSFNIFSGANVLTF

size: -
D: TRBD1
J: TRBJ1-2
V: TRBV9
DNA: TGTGCCAGCAGCGTCCTTGGGGGACAGGGGGCTCGGGGCTACACCTTC
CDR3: CASSVLGGQGARGYTF

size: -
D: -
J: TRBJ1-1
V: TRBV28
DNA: TGTGCCAGCAGTTTGGTCCGGTTTGAAGCTTTCTTT
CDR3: CASSLVRFEAFF

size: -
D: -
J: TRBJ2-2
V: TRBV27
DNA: TGTGCCAGCAGTCTTAGGTTCTTCGGGACCGGGGAGCTGTTTTTT
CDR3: CASSLRFFGTGELFF

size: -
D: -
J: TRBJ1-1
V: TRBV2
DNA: TGTGCCAGCAGATACGAACAGCAGAACACTGAAGCTTTCTTT
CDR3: CASRYEQQNTEAFF

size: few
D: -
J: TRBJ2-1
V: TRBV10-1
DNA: TGCGCCAGCAGTGAGTCTAGGGGTTCCTACAATGAGCAGTTCTTC
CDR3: CASSESRGSYNEQFF

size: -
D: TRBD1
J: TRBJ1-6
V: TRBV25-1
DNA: TGTGCCAGCAGTGGGACAGGGATATCACCCCTCCACTTT
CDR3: CASSGTGISPLHF

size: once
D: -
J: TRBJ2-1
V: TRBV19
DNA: TGTGCCAGTAGTATAGATCCCCAGGGAATGTACAATGAGCAGTTCTTC
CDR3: CASSIDPQGMYNEQFF

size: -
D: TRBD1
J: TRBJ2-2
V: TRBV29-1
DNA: TGCAGCGTCGAGGGGGCTCCGAACACCGGGGAGCTGTTTTTT
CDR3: CSVEGAPNTGELFF

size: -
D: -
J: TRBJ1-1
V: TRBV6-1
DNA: TGTGCCAGCAGTTCACAGGGAGTAGGCACTGAAGCTTTCTTT
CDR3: CASSSQGVGTEAFF

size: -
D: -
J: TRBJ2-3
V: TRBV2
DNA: TGTGCCAGCAGTGAAGGAGGGGGTCTGGGGCAGTATTTT
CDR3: CASSEGGGLGQYF

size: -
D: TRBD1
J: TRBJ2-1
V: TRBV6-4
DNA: TGTGCCAGCAGCCAGGGGGCCGTCGATGAGCAGTTCTTC
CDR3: CASSQGAVDEQFF

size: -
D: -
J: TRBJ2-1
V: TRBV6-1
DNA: TGTGCCACCACCAGAAGCTCCTACAATGAGCAGTTCTTC
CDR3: CATTRSSYNEQFF

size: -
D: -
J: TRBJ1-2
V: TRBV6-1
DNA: TGTGCCAGCAGTGAAAACAGGGAATATGGCTACACCTTC
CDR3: CASSENREYGYTF

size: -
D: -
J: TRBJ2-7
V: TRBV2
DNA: TGTGCCAGCAGGGTTGGCCGGCGTCCGGCGCGGGAGCAGTACTTC
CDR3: CASRVGRRPAREQYF

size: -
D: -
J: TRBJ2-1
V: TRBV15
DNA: TGTGCCACCAGTACTAGTTCCCTCTACAATGAGCAGTTCTTC
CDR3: CATSTSSLYNEQFF

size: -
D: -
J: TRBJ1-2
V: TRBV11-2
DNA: TGTGCCAGCAGCTCCCTAGGAGGGGACGATGGCTACACCTTC
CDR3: CASSSLGGDDGYTF

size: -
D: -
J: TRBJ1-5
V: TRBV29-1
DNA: TGCAGCGTTGCGGACGGACTCAATCAGCCCCAGCATTTT
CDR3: CSVADGLNQPQHF

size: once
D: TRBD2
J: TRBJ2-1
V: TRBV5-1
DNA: TGCGCCAGCAGCTTGGATAGCGGGGGATACAATGAGCAGTTCTTC
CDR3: CASSLDSGGYNEQFF

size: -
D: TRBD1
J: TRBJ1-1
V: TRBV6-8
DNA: TGTGCCAGCAGCCCTGGGGTGACAGGGGGCCCCCCCAACACTGAAGCTTTCTTT
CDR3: CASSPGVTGGPPNTEAFF

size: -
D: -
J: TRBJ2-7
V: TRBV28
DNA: TGTGCCAGCAGTTTAAGGTCCGGGATCCACGGCGAGCAGTACTTC
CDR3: CASSLRSGIHGEQYF

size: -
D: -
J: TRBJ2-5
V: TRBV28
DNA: TGTGCCAGCAGTTTCGCGGGGGCCGAAGAGACCCAGTACTTC
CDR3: CASSFAGAEETQYF

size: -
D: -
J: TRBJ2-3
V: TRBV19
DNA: TGTGCCAGTAGTATAGGTGGCCTAGCGCAGTATTTT
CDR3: CASSIGGLAQYF

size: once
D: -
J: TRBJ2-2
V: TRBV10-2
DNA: TGCGCCAGCTTTAACAGGGATACCGGGGAGCTGTTTTTT
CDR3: CASFNRDTGELFF

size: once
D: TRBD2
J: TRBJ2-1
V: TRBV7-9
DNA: TGTGCCAGCAGCTTAACCCTAGCGGTCGGGGAGCAGTTCTTC
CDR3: CASSLTLAVGEQFF

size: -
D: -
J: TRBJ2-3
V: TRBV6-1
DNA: TGTGCCAGCAGTGAAGGACTAGTAATTGGTGCAGATACGCAGTATTTT
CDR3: CASSEGLVIGADTQYF

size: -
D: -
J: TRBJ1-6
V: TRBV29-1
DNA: TGCAGCGTCCGACAGACCATTAATTCACCCCTCCACTTT
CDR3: CSVRQTINSPLHF

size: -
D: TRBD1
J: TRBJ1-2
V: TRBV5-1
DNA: TGCGCCAGCAGCTTGGCCGGGACAGTCTATGGCTACACCTTC
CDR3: CASSLAGTVYGYTF

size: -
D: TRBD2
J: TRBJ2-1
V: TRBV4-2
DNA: TGTGCCAGCAGCCAAGTAGGACTAGCGGGGGTTCGCAATGAGCAGTTCTTC
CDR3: CASSQVGLAGVRNEQFF

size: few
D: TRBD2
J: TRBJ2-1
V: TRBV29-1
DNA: TGCAGCGTGCGTGGCGGGGGCTACAATGAGCAGTTCTTC
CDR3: CSVRGGGYNEQFF

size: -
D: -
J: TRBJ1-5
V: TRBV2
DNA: TGTGCCAGCAGGGCAGTGCCTAATCAGCCCCAGCATTTT
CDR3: CASRAVPNQPQHF

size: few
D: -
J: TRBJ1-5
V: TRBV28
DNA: TGTGCCAGCACCCCCGGAGGGAGTAGCAATCAGCCCCAGCATTTT
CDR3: CASTPGGSSNQPQHF

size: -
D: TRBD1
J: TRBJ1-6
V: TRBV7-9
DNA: TGTGCCAGCAGCTTAAGGGGACAGGATAATTCACCCCTCCACTTT
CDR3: CASSLRGQDNSPLHF

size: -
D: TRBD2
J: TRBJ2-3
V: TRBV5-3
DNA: TGTGCCAGAAATGGCGGGAGAGGCACAGATACGCAGTATTTT
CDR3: CARNGGRGTDTQYF

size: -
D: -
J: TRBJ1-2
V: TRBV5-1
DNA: TGCGCCAGCAGCTTGGCGCCCTCCGGGACACTTAACTATGGCTACACCTTC
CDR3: CASSLAPSGTLNYGYTF

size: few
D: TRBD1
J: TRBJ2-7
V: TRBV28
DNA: TGTGCCAGCAGTTTGACAGGGGTCGAGCAGTACTTC
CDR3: CASSLTGVEQYF

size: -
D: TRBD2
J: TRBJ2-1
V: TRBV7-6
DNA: TGTGCCAGCAGCTTGGTAGCGGGAGGTATATATGAGCAGTTCTTC
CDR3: CASSLVAGGIYEQFF

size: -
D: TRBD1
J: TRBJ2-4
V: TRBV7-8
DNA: TGTGCCAGCAGCCGGGCAGGGGGATTAATCAAAAACATTCAGTACTTC
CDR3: CASSRAGGLIKNIQYF

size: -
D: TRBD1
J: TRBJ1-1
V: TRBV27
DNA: TGTGCCAGCAGTTTATCGGAGGGGGCCGAAGCTTTCTTT
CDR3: CASSLSEGAEAFF

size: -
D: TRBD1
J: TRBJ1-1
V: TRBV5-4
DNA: TGTGCCAGCAGCTCGAACGACAGGGTGGGGACTGAAGCTTTCTTT
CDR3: CASSSNDRVGTEAFF

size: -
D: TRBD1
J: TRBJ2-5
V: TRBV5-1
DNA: TGCGCCAGCACAAACCGGACAGGGGGGGTGGAGACCCAGTACTTC
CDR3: CASTNRTGGVETQYF

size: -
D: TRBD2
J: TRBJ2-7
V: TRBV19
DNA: TGTGCCAGTAGTGTAAGACGACTAGCGGGAGTGGGATCCTACGAGCAGTACTTC
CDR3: CASSVRRLAGVGSYEQYF

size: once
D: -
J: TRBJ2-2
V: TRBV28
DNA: TGTGCCAGCAGTTTTCGGGGGTTTAACACCGGGGAGCTGTTTTTT
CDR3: CASSFRGFNTGELFF

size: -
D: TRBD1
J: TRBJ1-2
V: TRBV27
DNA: TGTGCCAGCAGGCCCATAGGGACAGTATATGGCTACACCTTC
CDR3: CASRPIGTVYGYTF

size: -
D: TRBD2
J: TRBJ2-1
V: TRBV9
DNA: TGTGCCAGCGAACCGGGACTAGCGGGATTCCACAATGAGCAGTTCTTC
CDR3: CASEPGLAGFHNEQFF

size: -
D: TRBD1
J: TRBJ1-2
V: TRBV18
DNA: TGTGCCAGCTCATCCAAAGACAGGGCTACTAACTATGGCTACACCTTC
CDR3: CASSSKDRATNYGYTF

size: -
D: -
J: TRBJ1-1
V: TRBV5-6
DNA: TGTGCCAGCAGCTTCGGCAGGGAGGCTGAAGCTTTCTTT
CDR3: CASSFGREAEAFF

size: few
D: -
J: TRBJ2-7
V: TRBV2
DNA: TGTGCCAGCAGAAGCCTGGTACACGAGCAGTACTTC
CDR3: CASRSLVHEQYF

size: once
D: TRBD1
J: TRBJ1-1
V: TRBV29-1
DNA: TGCAGCGTTAGTGGACAGGTGACTGAAGCTTTCTTT
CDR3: CSVSGQVTEAFF

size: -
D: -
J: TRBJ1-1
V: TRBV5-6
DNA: TGTGCCAGCAGCCACTCAGGGAACACTGAAGCTTTCTTT
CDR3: CASSHSGNTEAFF